This T cell receptor (beta chain) was profiled in a study of T-cell memory formation after mild COVID-19. General observations from the study: Clones contracting across day 15 to 85 had a balanced CD4/CD8 profile; later expanding clones leaned CD4+.

With respect to this clonotype: The antigen is undetermined.

The authors produced TCR alpha and TCR beta cDNA libraries with sample barcodes and UMIs by 5'RACE using constant-segment primers. Each CDR3 protein gets one entry after TCRdb re-called the 5' RACE reads with MiXCR. The sample holds tens of thousands of distinct CDR3 sequences, approximately 9.1% seen once. Trimming took off 0 bases at V and 1 base at J, with 12 bases between the two ends. Germline-derived CDR1 and CDR2 are SGHRS and YFSETQ. The CDR3 loop spans 16 amino acids. Material for sequencing was PBMCs or a T cell subset sorted from them (not recorded which). The chain carries TRBV5-1 and TRBJ2-3; D is possibly TRBD2 (7 bases). This receptor was taken from an adult woman who had mild COVID-19 (a few samples of this study predate the infection). Cell type and time point are not known. CDR3 residues: CASSLVGGGRTDTQYF. The CDR3 bases are TGCGCCAGCAGCTTGGTCGGCGGGGGCCGCACAGATACGCAGTATTTT. Drawing the rest from reference TRBV5-1 and TRBJ2-3, the complete variable domain is KAGVTQTPRYLIKTRGQQVTLSCSPISGHRSVSWYQQTPGQGLQFLFEYFSETQRNKGNFPGRFSGRQFSNSRSEMNVSTLELGDSALYLCASSLVGGGRTDTQYFGPGTRLTVL.